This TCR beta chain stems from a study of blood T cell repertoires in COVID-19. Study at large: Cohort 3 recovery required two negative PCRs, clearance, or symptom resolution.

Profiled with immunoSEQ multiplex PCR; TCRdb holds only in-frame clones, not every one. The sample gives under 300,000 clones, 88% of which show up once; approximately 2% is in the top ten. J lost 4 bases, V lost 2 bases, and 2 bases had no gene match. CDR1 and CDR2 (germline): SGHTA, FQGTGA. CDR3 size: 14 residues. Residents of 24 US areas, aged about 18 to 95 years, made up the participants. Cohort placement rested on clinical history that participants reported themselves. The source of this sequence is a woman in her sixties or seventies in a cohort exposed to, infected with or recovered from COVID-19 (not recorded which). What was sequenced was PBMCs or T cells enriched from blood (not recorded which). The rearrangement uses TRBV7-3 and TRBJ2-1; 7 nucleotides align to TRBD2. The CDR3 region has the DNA TGTGCCAGCAGCTTACGACTAGCTTACAATGAGCAGTTCTTC. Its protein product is CASSLRLAYNEQFF.